This T cell receptor (beta chain) appears in the sequencing data of a study of blood T cell repertoires in COVID-19. Study as a whole: The analysed material was cDNA or gDNA that came from T cells, B-cell-depleted T cells, or PBMCs.

Clinical history reported by participants formed the basis on which cohorts were assigned. Resolution of symptoms, clearance, or two negative PCRs was present in recovered Cohort 3 donors. J gave up 3 bases and V 6 bases, and 9 bases lay outside the gene matches. There are 16 residues in the CDR3. The germline V gene encodes CDR1 MRHNA and CDR2 SNTAGT. TCRdb's table, derived via immunoSEQ multiplex PCR, lists solely in-frame clones and lacks some. The sample consists of over 150,000 clones, roughly 82% of them appearing once. Sequencing was carried out using PBMCs or T cells enriched from blood (not recorded which). The receptor was derived from a man aged 40-55 years who had recovered from COVID-19. The chain combines TRBV6-4 with TRBJ1-1; 11 bases line up with TRBD1. This CDR3 reads CASRPGQGEADTEAFF. In DNA form, the CDR3 reads TGTGCCAGCAGGCCGGGACAGGGGGAGGCGGACACTGAAGCTTTCTTT.